One sample yielded the 4 T cell receptor beta chains listed below, sequenced in a study of shared clonotypes between healthy human individuals. Produced via immunoSEQ multiplex PCR; TCRdb's table is partial and in-frame only. This sample yields about 380,000 clones, of which about 96% are seen a single time; 0.25% to 0.35% belongs to the top ten. The source material was memory CD8+ T cells sorted from blood. Indicated subset: CD45RO+ cells pooled with CCR7-negative TemRA cells. These receptors were collected from a man aged 25 to 45 in good health.

This clone was counted a few times. Other DNA sequences in this sample translate to the same CDR3. The CDR3 is CASSLDGSSYNEQFF. The CDR3 bases are TGCGCCAGCAGCTTGGATGGGAGCTCCTACAATGAGCAGTTCTTC. The chain is built from TRBV5-1 and TRBJ2-1; a weak D match, TRBD2 (5 bases). The CDR3 is made up of 15 amino acids. Germline lookup yields CDR1 SGHRS and CDR2 YFSETQ. Deletions cut 0 bases from V and 0 bases from J, with 7 bases between.

The chain is built from TRBV28 and TRBJ2-6, with TRBD1 matching over 8 bases. Looked up from germline, CDR1 is MDHEN and CDR2 is SYDVKM. Germline trimming cut 6 bases from V and 2 bases from J; bases unmatched to any gene: 6. This CDR3 spans 16 amino acids. CDR3 loop: CASRSGTGTGANVLTF. The CDR3 coding sequence is TGTGCCAGCAGATCCGGGACAGGAACTGGGGCCAACGTCCTGACTTTC.

The CDR3 DNA reads as TGTGCCACTCACGGGACAGGGCGTCCGGAGACCCAGTACTTC. As protein: CATHGTGRPETQYF. J is TRBJ2-5 and V is TRBV19; 9 bases match TRBD1. Trimming at V came to 10 bases and at J to 5 bases, leaving 11 bases not matched to a gene. CDR3 length: 14 residues. CDR1 and CDR2 from the germline V gene are LNHDA and SQIVND (reference sequence).

The rearrangement uses TRBV5-5 and TRBJ1-5; no definite D call. The germline CDR1 and CDR2 sequences are SGHKS and YYEKEE (reference sequence). Trimming removed 0 bases at V and 1 base at J, with 2 bases between. The CDR3 sequence is 13 residues long. CDR3 DNA: TGTGCCAGCAGCTTGGACAGCAATCAGCCCCAGCATTTT. Translation gives CASSLDSNQPQHF.